This TCR beta chain was captured by sequencing in a study of T-cell reconstitution after alpha-beta-depleted transplantation in children. The authors prepared the TCRbeta library with unique molecular identifiers. Using its own MiXCR run on the PCR reads, TCRdb lists one record per CDR3 protein. The repertoire holds 700,000 to 850,000 distinct CDR3 sequences, with 16% as singletons. This clonotype was counted at least ten times. Its antigen is unknown. Study results and caveats: Surviving recipient T cells and intrathymic progenitors accounted for some patients' high TCRbeta diversity at day 60. When one year had passed after transplant, most T-cell counts and diversity came from newly produced T cells.

This material consisted of PBMCs, mostly from graft donor cells, taken 360 days after TCRalphabeta/CD19-depleted stem cell transplant. The receptor was derived from a male patient younger than 18 who had a stem cell transplant for acute lymphoblastic leukemia, so the T cells may come from the graft donor.

As DNA, the CDR3 is TGCAGCGCTGGGGGGAGCAAAACTAGCACAGATACGCAGTATTTT. Its protein product is CSAGGSKTSTDTQYF. V usage is TRBV29-1 and J usage is TRBJ2-3, with TRBD2 as a possible D gene (6 bases). From germline, CDR1 is SQVTM and CDR2 ANQGSEA. V was clipped by 7 bases and J by 0 bases, with 17 bases between them. The CDR3 spans 15 residues.